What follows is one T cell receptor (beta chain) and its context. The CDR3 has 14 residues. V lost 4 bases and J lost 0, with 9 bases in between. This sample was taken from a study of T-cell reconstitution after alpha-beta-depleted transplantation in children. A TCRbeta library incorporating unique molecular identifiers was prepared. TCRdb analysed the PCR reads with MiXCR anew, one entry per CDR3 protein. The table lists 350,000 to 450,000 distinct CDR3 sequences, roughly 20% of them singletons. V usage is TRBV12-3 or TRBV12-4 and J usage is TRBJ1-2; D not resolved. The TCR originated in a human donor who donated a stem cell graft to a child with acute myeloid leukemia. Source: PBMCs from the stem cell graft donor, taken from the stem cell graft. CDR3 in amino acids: CASSSHSTNYGYTF. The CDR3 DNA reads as TGTGCCAGCAGTTCGCACAGCACTAACTATGGCTACACCTTC.